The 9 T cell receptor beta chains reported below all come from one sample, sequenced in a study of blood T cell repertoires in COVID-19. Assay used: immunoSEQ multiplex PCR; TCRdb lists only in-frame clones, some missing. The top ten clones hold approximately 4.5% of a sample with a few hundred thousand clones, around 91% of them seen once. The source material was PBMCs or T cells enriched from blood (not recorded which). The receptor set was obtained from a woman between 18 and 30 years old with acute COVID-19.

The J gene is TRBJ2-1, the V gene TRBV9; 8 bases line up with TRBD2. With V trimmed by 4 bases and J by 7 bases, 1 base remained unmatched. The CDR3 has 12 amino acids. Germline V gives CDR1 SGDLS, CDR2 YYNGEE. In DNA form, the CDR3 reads TGTGCCAGCAGCAAGCGGGGGAATGAGCAGTTCTTC. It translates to CASSKRGNEQFF.

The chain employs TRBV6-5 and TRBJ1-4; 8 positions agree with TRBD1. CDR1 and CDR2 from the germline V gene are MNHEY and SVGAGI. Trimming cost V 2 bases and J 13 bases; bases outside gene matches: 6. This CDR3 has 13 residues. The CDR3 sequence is CASSYDGQGILFF. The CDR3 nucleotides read TGTGCCAGCAGTTACGACGGACAGGGAATACTGTTTTTT.

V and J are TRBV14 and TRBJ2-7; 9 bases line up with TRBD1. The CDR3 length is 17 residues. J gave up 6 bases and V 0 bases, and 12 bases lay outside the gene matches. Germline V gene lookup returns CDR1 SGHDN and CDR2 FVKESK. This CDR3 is CASSQDRARDRATEQYF. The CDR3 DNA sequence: TGTGCCAGCAGCCAAGATCGAGCCCGGGACAGGGCGACCGAGCAGTACTTC.

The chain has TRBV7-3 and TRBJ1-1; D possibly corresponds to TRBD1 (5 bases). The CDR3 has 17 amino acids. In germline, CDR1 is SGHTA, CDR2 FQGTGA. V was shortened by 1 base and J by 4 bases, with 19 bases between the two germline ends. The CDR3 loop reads CASSLKGPLGVGTEAFF. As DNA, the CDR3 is TGTGCCAGCAGCTTAAAGGGCCCCCTAGGGGTCGGCACTGAAGCTTTCTTT.

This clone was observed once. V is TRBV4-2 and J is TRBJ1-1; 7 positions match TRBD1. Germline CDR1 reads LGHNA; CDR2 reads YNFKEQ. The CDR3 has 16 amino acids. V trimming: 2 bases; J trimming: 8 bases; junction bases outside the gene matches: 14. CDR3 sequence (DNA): TGTGCCAGCAGCCAAAGCGGGAGGGGGCGCGAGGCCGAAGCTTTCTTT. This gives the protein CASSQSGRGREAEAFF.

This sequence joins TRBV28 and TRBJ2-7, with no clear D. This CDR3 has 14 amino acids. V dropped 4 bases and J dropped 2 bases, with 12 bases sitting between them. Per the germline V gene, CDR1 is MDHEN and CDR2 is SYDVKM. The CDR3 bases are TGTGCCAGCAGTTCAGCAGGTTCTGCCTACGAGCAGTACTTC. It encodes CASSSAGSAYEQYF.

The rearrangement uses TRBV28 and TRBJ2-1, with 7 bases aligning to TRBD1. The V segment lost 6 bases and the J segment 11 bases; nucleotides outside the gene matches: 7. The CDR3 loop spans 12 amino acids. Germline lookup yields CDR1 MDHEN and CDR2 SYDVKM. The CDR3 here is CASRTGTAKQFF. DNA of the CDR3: TGTGCCAGCAGGACAGGGACGGCCAAGCAGTTCTTC.

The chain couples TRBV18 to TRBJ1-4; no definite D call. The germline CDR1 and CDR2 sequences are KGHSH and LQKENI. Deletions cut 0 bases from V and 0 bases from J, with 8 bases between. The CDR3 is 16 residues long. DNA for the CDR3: TGTGCCAGCTCACCACCGAGGGTTGCAACTAATGAAAAACTGTTTTTT. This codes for CASSPPRVATNEKLFF.

The CDR3 bases are TGTGCCAGCAGAGGGACAGCGAGCAATCAGCCCCAGCATTTT. This translates into CASRGTASNQPQHF. The J gene is TRBJ1-5, the V gene TRBV2; 7 nucleotides align to TRBD1. V shed 6 bases, J shed 1 base, and the junction held 3 bases outside the gene matches. Germline V gene data show CDR1 as SNHLY and CDR2 as FYNNEI. This CDR3 spans 14 amino acids.